The 17 T cell receptor beta chains presented below share a single source sample, sequenced in a study of blood T cell repertoires in COVID-19. Repertoires were generated with immunoSEQ multiplex PCR, while TCRdb's copy carries only in-frame clones and drops some. The sample has about 270,000 clones, about 91% seen once. Sequenced: peripheral blood. The origin of the receptors is a person between 18 and 30 years old with COVID-19, enrolled during active disease.

The chain is built from TRBV6-4 and TRBJ2-2; 7 positions agree with TRBD2. V trimming: 8 bases; J trimming: 0 bases; junction bases outside the gene matches: 0. The CDR3 has 13 amino acids. Looked up from germline, CDR1 is MRHNA and CDR2 is SNTAGT. DNA for the CDR3: TGTGCCAGCCGGGGGGCGAACACCGGGGAGCTGTTTTTT. Translation gives CASRGANTGELFF.

The V and J genes are TRBV6-5 and TRBJ1-1; D call uncertain. The germline V gene encodes CDR1 MNHEY and CDR2 SVGAGI. The CDR3 runs 14 residues. Trimming stripped 7 bases from V and 4 bases from J, with 16 bases between. Written as DNA, the CDR3 is TGTGCCAGCACGAGAGACTCGGCCAGCACTGAAGCTTTCTTT. Translating it yields CASTRDSASTEAFF.

As DNA, the CDR3 is TGTGCCAGCAGTTTCCGGACTAGCGGGGCCTACAATGAGCAGTTCTTC. The encoded protein is CASSFRTSGAYNEQFF. The J gene is TRBJ2-1, the V gene TRBV6-5; TRBD2 matches at 12 bases. This CDR3 is built from 16 residues. Per germline, CDR1 MNHEY and CDR2 SVGAGI. Losses at the gene ends were 4 bases for V and 2 bases for J; bases not matched to a gene: 3.

The chain joins TRBV28 to TRBJ2-7, with a possible D match to TRBD1 (5 bases). Germline CDR1 reads MDHEN; CDR2 reads SYDVKM. Trimming removed 3 bases at V and 1 base at J, with 10 bases between. There are 14 residues in the CDR3. The DNA for the CDR3 is TGTGCCAGCAGTTTGACAGAGTTTTCCTACGAGCAGTACTTC. Its translation is CASSLTEFSYEQYF.

The V call is TRBV9, the J call TRBJ2-2; the D gene is possibly TRBD1 (8 bases). The V and J ends lost 4 bases and 5 bases respectively, with 12 bases between them. This CDR3 region has 14 residues. Germline CDR1 SGDLS, CDR2 YYNGEE. This CDR3 reads CASSKQGGTGELFF. The CDR3 coding sequence is TGTGCCAGCAGCAAACAGGGGGGGACCGGGGAGCTGTTTTTT.

This chain links TRBV2 with TRBJ1-1, with TRBD1 identical over 8 bases. The CDR3 length is 14 residues. In germline, CDR1 is SNHLY, CDR2 FYNNEI. V shed 5 bases, J shed 3 bases, and the junction held 5 bases outside the gene matches. CDR3 nucleotide sequence: TGTGCCAGCAGTTCCGACAGGGGTGACACTGAAGCTTTCTTT. This gives the protein CASSSDRGDTEAFF.

The chain joins TRBV7-8 to TRBJ1-4; 7 positions match TRBD1. V shed 1 base and J 4 bases; nucleotides not matched to a gene: 3. Germline lookup yields CDR1 SGHVS and CDR2 FQNEAQ. The CDR3 extends over 15 amino acids. Here the CDR3 DNA reads TGTGCCAGCAGCTTAGGTGACAGGGATAATGAAAAACTGTTTTTT. Protein product: CASSLGDRDNEKLFF.

The V call is TRBV6-5, the J call TRBJ2-7, with TRBD2 identical over 8 bases. The length of the CDR3 is 15 residues. V trimming: 5 bases; J trimming: 0 bases; junction bases outside the gene matches: 6. Germline loops: CDR1 MNHEY, CDR2 SVGAGI. The DNA for the CDR3 is TGTGCCAGCAGTACACTAGCGGATAGCTCCTACGAGCAGTACTTC. Its translation: CASSTLADSSYEQYF.

The chain links TRBV19 to TRBJ1-2, with 7 bases that match TRBD1. Per germline, CDR1 LNHDA and CDR2 SQIVND (reference sequence). Trimming at V came to 9 bases and at J to 4 bases, leaving 8 bases not matched to a gene. The CDR3 length is 13 residues. Here the CDR3 reads CASGRQGPYGYTF. The CDR3 nucleotides are TGTGCCAGCGGACGACAGGGTCCCTATGGCTACACCTTC.

This chain connects TRBV7-6 to TRBJ2-3; 7 bases are shared with TRBD2. Germline V gene lookup returns CDR1 SGHVS and CDR2 FNYEAQ. The trim removed 0 bases at V and 6 bases at J, leaving 6 bases unmatched. CDR3 length: 15 residues. CDR3 coding DNA: TGTGCCAGCAGCTTAGCGTTGACTAGCCCCGATACGCAGTATTTT. This sequence encodes CASSLALTSPDTQYF.

The chain uses TRBV6-6 and TRBJ1-5, with TRBD1 as a possible D gene (6 bases). The CDR3 consists of 14 residues. Per germline, CDR1 MNHNY and CDR2 SVGAGI (reference sequence). Trimming took 7 bases from V and 1 from J, leaving 11 bases between them. DNA of the CDR3: TGTGCCAGCACCCTGAGGGGGAGCAATCAGCCCCAGCATTTT. This sequence encodes CASTLRGSNQPQHF.

This clone was seen once. The chain carries TRBV6-5 and TRBJ2-1; 9 bases agree with TRBD2. CDR1 is MNHEY, CDR2 SVGAGI, per germline. The trim removed 5 bases at V and 2 bases at J, leaving 4 bases unmatched. The CDR3 extends over 15 amino acids. The CDR3 nucleotides read TGTGCCAGCAGTCCTTCTAGCGGGACCTACAATGAGCAGTTCTTC. Encoded protein: CASSPSSGTYNEQFF.

This clone was counted ten times or more. This rearrangement joins TRBV4-3 to TRBJ1-1, with D uncertain. The germline V gene has CDR1 LGHNA and CDR2 YSLEER. Trimming shortened V by 1 base and J by 2 bases, and 11 bases separated the two germline ends. The CDR3 consists of 15 residues. The CDR3 reads CASSQVGRGNTEAFF. CDR3 nucleotide sequence: TGCGCCAGCAGCCAAGTAGGACGGGGAAACACTGAAGCTTTCTTT.

This chain joins TRBV5-1 and TRBJ2-1, with TRBD1 identical over 11 bases. Looked up from germline, CDR1 is SGHRS and CDR2 is YFSETQ. This CDR3 contains 15 residues. V dropped 4 bases and J dropped 6; count of bases not matched to a gene: 6. The CDR3 spells CASSAGTGGGNEQFF. The CDR3, as DNA: TGCGCCAGCAGCGCCGGGACAGGGGGAGGCAATGAGCAGTTCTTC. Full variable domain (remainder filled in from reference TRBV5-1 and TRBJ2-1): KAGVTQTPRYLIKTRGQQVTLSCSPISGHRSVSWYQQTPGQGLQFLFEYFSETQRNKGNFPGRFSGRQFSNSRSEMNVSTLELGDSALYLCASSAGTGGGNEQFFGPGTRLTVL.

The genes are TRBV9 and TRBJ1-4; TRBD1 matches at 9 bases. Germline V gene lookup returns CDR1 SGDLS and CDR2 YYNGEE. V gave up 3 bases and J gave up 5 bases; unmatched junction bases: 11. CDR3 length equals 17 residues. CDR3 protein: CASSDESAGTGNEKLFF. The CDR3 nucleotides read TGTGCCAGCAGCGATGAGTCCGCCGGGACAGGGAATGAAAAACTGTTTTTT.

The chain joins TRBV18 to TRBJ2-7; the match to TRBD2 covers 11 bases. There are 13 residues in the CDR3. The trim removed 4 bases at V and 7 bases at J, leaving 3 bases unmatched. Germline assignment: CDR1 KGHSH and CDR2 LQKENI. The CDR3 region has the DNA TGTGCCAGCTCACTAGCGGGAGGGTATGAGCAGTACTTC. This encodes CASSLAGGYEQYF.

The CDR3 spells CASSNGQFYEQYF. The CDR3, as DNA: TGTGCCAGTAGTAACGGACAGTTCTACGAGCAGTACTTC. The rearrangement joins TRBV19 to TRBJ2-7, with a possible D match to TRBD1 (6 bases). CDR1 and CDR2 from the germline V gene are LNHDA and SQIVND (reference sequence). The CDR3 contains 13 residues. Trimming shortened V by 4 bases and J by 3 bases, and 10 bases separated the two germline ends.